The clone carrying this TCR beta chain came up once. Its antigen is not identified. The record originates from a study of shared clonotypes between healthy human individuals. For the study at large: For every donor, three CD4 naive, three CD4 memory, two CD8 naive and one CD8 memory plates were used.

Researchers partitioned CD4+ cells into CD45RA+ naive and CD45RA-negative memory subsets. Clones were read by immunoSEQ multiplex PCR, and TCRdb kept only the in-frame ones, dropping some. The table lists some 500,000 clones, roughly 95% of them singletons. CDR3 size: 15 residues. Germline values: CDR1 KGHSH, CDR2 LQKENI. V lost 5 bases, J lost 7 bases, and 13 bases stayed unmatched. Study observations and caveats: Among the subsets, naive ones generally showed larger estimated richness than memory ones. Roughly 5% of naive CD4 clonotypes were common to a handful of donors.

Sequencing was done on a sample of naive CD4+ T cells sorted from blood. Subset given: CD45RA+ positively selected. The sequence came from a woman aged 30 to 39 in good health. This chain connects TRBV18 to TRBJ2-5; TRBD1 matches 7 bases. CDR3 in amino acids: CASSTNSDRAGTQYF. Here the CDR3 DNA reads TGTGCCAGCTCAACCAATTCCGACAGGGCTGGGACCCAGTACTTC.